In this sample, the clone carrying this T cell receptor (beta chain) turned up a few times. Its antigen is still unknown. The sample comes from a study of beta chain features in type 1 diabetes. Expressed TCRB transcripts got sequenced, as all isolated RNA was reverse transcribed. Sequenced by immunoSEQ multiplex PCR; TCRdb stores in-frame clones only, minus some. This table has roughly 730,000 clones, 10% to 15% appearing once. Overall study findings and caveats: Cells carrying high TCR expression could end up over-represented when cDNA is sequenced. Moderate yet significant TCRB CDR3 shortening was seen in Type 1 diabetes patients in all four CD4+ subsets. Researchers reported that naive, central memory and Treg TCRB repertoires appeared more similar in patients than in healthy donors.

Sequencing was carried out using naive CD4+ T cells from blood. This TCR came from a man younger than 30 with type 1 diabetes.

The CDR3 nucleotides read TGCGCCAGCAGCCCTGAGAAATGGGGGGCATCCTACAATGAGCAGTTCTTC. It codes for CASSPEKWGASYNEQFF. The chain carries TRBV4-1 and TRBJ2-1, with D possibly being TRBD1 or TRBD2 (6 bases each). Germline V lookup: CDR1 MGHRA, CDR2 YSYEKL. The CDR3 consists of 17 residues. V shed 4 bases and J shed 1 base, with 17 bases lying between them.